These 7 T cell receptor beta chains came from one sample sequenced in a study of shared clonotypes between healthy human individuals. This table comes from immunoSEQ multiplex PCR, and its TCRdb copy is limited to in-frame clones, with some not included. Of 2 million to 2.5 million clones listed, 80% to 95% are singletons. The sequenced sample consisted of naive CD4+ T cells from PBMCs. Sample subset: CD45RA+ positively selected. All receptors come from a man in his late teens or twenties in good health. Some clones in this sample may be carry-over from other donors' samples.

The CDR3 nucleotides are TGCGCCAGCAGCTTGGGCCCGGATCCCCCCGAGCAGTACTTC. The encoded protein is CASSLGPDPPEQYF. V and J are TRBV5-1 and TRBJ2-7; D call uncertain. There are 14 residues in the CDR3. The germline V gene has CDR1 SGHRS and CDR2 YFSETQ. The ends were cut back, 0 bases at V and 6 bases at J, with 13 bases in the middle.

The rearrangement uses TRBV28 and TRBJ2-5; TRBD2 aligns across 9 bases. Germline CDR1 and CDR2: MDHEN and SYDVKM. V lost 5 bases, J lost 4 bases, and 11 bases stayed unmatched. The CDR3 sequence is 16 residues long. Here the CDR3 reads CASSPTIAGDPETQYF. The CDR3 DNA follows: TGTGCCAGCAGTCCTACTATAGCGGGAGACCCAGAGACCCAGTACTTC.

This chain connects TRBV7-2 to TRBJ2-1; 10 bases line up with TRBD2. Germline V gene sequence: CDR1 SGHTA, CDR2 FQGNSA. This CDR3 region has 16 residues. Losses at the gene ends were 5 bases for V and 8 bases for J; bases not matched to a gene: 12. Here the CDR3 reads CASSKGLRTSGDEQFF. The CDR3 DNA reads as TGTGCCAGCAGCAAAGGACTAAGGACTAGCGGCGATGAGCAGTTCTTC.

The chain has TRBV7-9 and TRBJ2-5; 7 bases map to TRBD2. Matching the DNA end better, TRBJ2-7 makes the J call doubtful. The CDR3 contains 13 residues. From germline, CDR1 is SEHNR and CDR2 FQNEAQ (reference sequence). The CDR3: CASSLAGADEQYF. CDR3 nucleotides: TGTGCCAGCAGCTTGGCGGGAGCTGACGAGCAGTACTTC.

This clone came up once. The rearrangement uses TRBV5-6 and TRBJ1-1; unclear D gene. Trimming left V 4 bases short and J 4 bases short, with 11 bases between. This CDR3 comprises 13 residues. Per germline, CDR1 SGHDT and CDR2 YYEEEE. CDR3 coding DNA: TGTGCCAGCAGCCGCTGGGAAGGCACTGAAGCTTTCTTT. It codes for CASSRWEGTEAFF. The whole variable domain, remainder taken from reference TRBV5-6 and TRBJ1-1, is DAGVTQSPTHLIKTRGQQVTLRCSPKSGHDTVSWYQQALGQGPQFIFQYYEEEERQRGNFPDRFSGHQFPNYSSELNVNALLLGDSALYLCASSRWEGTEAFFGQGTRLTVV.

This chain links TRBV12-5 with TRBJ2-1; 15 bases are shared with TRBD2. The CDR3 extends over 19 amino acids. Germline V lookup: CDR1 LGHNT, CDR2 FRNRAP. Trimming removed 3 bases from V and 0 bases from J; junction bases left unmatched: 6. Written as DNA, the CDR3 is TGTGCTAGTGGTTTTCGGGGACTAGCGGGGGGAAGCTCCTACAATGAGCAGTTCTTC. This gives the protein CASGFRGLAGGSSYNEQFF. The entire variable domain, with the rest obtained from reference TRBV12-5 and TRBJ2-1, is as follows: DARVTQTPRHKVTEMGQEVTMRCQPILGHNTVFWYRQTMMQGLELLAYFRNRAPLDDSGMPKDRFSAEMPDATLATLKIQPSEPRDSAVYFCASGFRGLAGGSSYNEQFFGPGTRLTVL.

The V call is TRBV7-2, the J call TRBJ1-1, with unresolved D. This CDR3 contains 14 residues. Trimming cost V 0 bases and J 9 bases, with 14 bases left between them. CDR1 is SGHTA, CDR2 FQGNSA, per germline. Here the CDR3 reads CASSLAFMESQAFF. The CDR3 DNA reads TGTGCCAGCAGCTTAGCCTTTATGGAGAGCCAAGCTTTCTTT.